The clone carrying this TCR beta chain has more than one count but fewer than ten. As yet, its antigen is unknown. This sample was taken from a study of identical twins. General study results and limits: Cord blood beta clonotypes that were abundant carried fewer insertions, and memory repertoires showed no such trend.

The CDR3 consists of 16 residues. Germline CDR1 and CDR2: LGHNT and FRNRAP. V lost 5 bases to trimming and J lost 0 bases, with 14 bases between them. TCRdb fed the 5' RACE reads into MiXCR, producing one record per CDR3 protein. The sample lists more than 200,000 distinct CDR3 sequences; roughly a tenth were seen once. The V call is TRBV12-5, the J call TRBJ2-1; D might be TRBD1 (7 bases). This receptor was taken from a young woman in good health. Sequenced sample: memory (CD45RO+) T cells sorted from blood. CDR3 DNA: TGTGCTAGTGGTCCAGGTCAGGGGGGCTCCTACAATGAGCAGTTCTTC. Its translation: CASGPGQGGSYNEQFF.